This TCR beta chain stems from a study of blood T cells in healthy people across ages. Study results and limitations: Naive T cell percentage and TCR beta diversity correlated strongly. When set beside aged donors, long-lived donors presented more naive CD4+ cells and higher diversity. CMV status of donors was not determined, possibly confounding expanded clonotype changes.

This clonotype was counted a few times. The antigen remains unidentified. This CDR3 has 14 amino acids. The junction had 8 bases not matched to a gene; V was cut back by 9 bases and J by 3 bases. Germline-derived CDR1 and CDR2 are SNHLY and FYNNEI. PCR was performed a second time for roughly 7 to 12 cycles using a sample-barcoded 5' primer and a J-beta primer mix. TCRdb ran MiXCR on the 5' RACE reads and lists one entry per CDR3 protein. The table includes fewer than 900,000 distinct CDR3 sequences, more than 40% detected once. The sequence came from a woman aged 60-75 years in good health. The chain has TRBV2 and TRBJ2-3, with 8 positions matching TRBD2. Material: blood. This chain's CDR3 is CASSGGRMTDTQYF. The CDR3 nucleotides read TGTGCCAGTTCGGGGGGGAGGATGACAGATACGCAGTATTTT.